Reported below is one TCR beta chain. V was pared by 4 bases and J by 5 bases, with 19 bases between. In germline, CDR1 is SGDLS, CDR2 YYNGEE. The CDR3 has 15 residues. The data stem from a study of blood T cell repertoires in COVID-19. The method was immunoSEQ multiplex PCR; TCRdb's version includes in-frame clones alone and lacks a portion of them. The sample yields about 300,000 clones, about 87% seen once. The TCR sequence derives from a woman in her thirties or forties who had recovered from COVID-19. The chain links TRBV9 to TRBJ2-7, with D possibly being TRBD2 (6 bases). The sequenced sample was peripheral blood. CDR3 in DNA: TGTGCCAGCAGCCCCTCCGGGACTCTCATTGACGAGCAGTACTTC. Its translation is CASSPSGTLIDEQYF.